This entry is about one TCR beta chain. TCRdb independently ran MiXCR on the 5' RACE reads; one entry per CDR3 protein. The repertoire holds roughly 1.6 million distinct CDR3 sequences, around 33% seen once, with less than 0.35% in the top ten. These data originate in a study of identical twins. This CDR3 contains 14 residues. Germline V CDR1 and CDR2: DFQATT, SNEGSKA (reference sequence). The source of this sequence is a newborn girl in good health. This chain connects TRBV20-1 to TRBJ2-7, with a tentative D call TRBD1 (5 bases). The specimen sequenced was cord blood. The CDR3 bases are TGCAGGGCCAGACAGCAGGGAATGGCCTACGAGCAGTACTTC. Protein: CRARQQGMAYEQYF.